The present T cell receptor beta chain was sequenced within a study of T cell repertoires in cytomegalovirus infection. Turning to the study itself: Signatures in public TCR beta sequences pointed to both CMV infection and matching HLA type. Whole-study findings and limits: In two of eight donors, the top clonotype was HLA-C-restricted CMV-specific. Summed frequency of public TCR beta families distinguished CMV carriers with the relevant HLA.

Points on this clonotype: Antigen unknown.

Germline CDR1 SGDLS, CDR2 YYNGEE. V gave up 0 bases and J gave up 4 bases, with 17 bases separating them. This CDR3 comprises 17 residues. TCRdb analysed the reads with MiXCR anew, one entry per CDR3 protein. This sample has around 100,000 distinct CDR3 sequences, with roughly two fifths found just once. The source was CD8+ T cells from cultured PBMCs, collected from culture after CMV antigen stimulation. The chain is built from TRBV9 and TRBJ2-1; D is ambiguous. This TCR derives from a human donor in good health (CMV status not recorded). Some clones in this sample may be carry-over from other donors' samples. The CDR3 region is CASSVEASLWIYNEQFF. CDR3 sequence (DNA): TGTGCCAGCAGCGTAGAGGCAAGCCTGTGGATTTACAATGAGCAGTTCTTC.